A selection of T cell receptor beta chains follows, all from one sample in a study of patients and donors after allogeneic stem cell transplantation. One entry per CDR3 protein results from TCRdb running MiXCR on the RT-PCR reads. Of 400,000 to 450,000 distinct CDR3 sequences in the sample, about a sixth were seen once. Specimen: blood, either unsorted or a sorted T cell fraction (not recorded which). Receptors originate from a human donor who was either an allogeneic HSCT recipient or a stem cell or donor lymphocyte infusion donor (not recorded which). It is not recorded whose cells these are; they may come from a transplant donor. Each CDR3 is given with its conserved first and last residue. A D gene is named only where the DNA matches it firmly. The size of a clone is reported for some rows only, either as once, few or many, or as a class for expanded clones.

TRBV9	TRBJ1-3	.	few	CASSRGGYSGNTIYF	TGTGCCAGCAGCCGGGGCGGATACTCTGGAAACACCATATATTTT
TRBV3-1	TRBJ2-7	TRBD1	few	CASRPGTGFKQYF	TGTGCCAGCAGGCCCGGGACAGGGTTCAAGCAGTACTTC
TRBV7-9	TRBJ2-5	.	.	CASSPRWRSETQYF	TGTGCCAGCAGCCCCAGGTGGCGGTCAGAGACCCAGTACTTC
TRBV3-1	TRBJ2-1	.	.	CASSPMKGDYNEQFF	TGTGCCAGCAGTCCCATGAAGGGGGATTACAATGAGCAGTTCTTC
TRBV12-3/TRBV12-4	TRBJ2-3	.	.	CASSLGLGPGSSDTQYF	TGTGCCAGCAGTTTAGGTTTGGGCCCGGGGTCGTCAGATACGCAGTATTTT
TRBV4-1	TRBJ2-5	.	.	CASSQDVGAGETQYF	TGCGCCAGCAGCCAAGATGTGGGAGCGGGCGAGACCCAGTACTTC
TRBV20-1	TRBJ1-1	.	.	CSARRGRNTEAFF	TGCAGTGCTAGAAGGGGCCGGAACACTGAAGCTTTCTTT
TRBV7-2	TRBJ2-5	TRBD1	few	CASRFTGGQQTQYF	TGTGCCAGCAGGTTTACAGGGGGCCAGCAGACCCAGTACTTC
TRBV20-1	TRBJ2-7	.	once	CSARAGFGYEQYF	TGCAGTGCAAGAGCTGGTTTTGGGTACGAGCAGTACTTC
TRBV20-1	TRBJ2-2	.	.	CSARGTVPGELFF	TGCAGTGCTAGAGGCACGGTTCCCGGGGAGCTGTTTTTT
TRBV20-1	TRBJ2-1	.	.	CSARPSRNEQFF	TGCAGTGCTAGACCTAGCAGGAATGAGCAGTTCTTC
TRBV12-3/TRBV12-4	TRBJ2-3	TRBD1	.	CASRLGTGWEDTQYF	TGTGCCAGCAGGCTCGGGACAGGGTGGGAAGATACGCAGTATTTT
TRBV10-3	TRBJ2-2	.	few	CAISDSVKWGGELFF	TGTGCCATCAGTGATTCGGTCAAATGGGGCGGGGAGCTGTTTTTT
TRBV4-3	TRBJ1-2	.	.	CASSQGTGSSGYTF	TGCGCCAGCAGCCAAGGAACAGGGTCGTCTGGCTACACCTTC
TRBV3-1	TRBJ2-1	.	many	CASSGQYNEQFF	TGTGCCAGCAGCGGACAGTACAATGAGCAGTTCTTC
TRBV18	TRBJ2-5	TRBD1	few	CASSLTTDRVTQETQYF	TGTGCCAGCTCCCTCACGACCGACAGGGTAACCCAAGAGACCCAGTACTTC
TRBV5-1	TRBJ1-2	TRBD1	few	CASSPWTGGYGYTF	TGCGCCAGCAGCCCGTGGACAGGGGGGTATGGCTACACCTTC
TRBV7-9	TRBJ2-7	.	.	CASSGRQGSDSYEQYF	TGTGCCAGCAGCGGCCGTCAGGGTTCTGATTCCTACGAGCAGTACTTC
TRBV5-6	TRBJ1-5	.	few	CASSSLDQPQHF	TGTGCCAGCAGCTCGCTTGATCAGCCCCAGCATTTT
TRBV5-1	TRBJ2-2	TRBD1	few	CASSRFRGTGESGELFF	TGCGCCAGCAGCAGATTTAGAGGGACAGGTGAATCCGGGGAGCTGTTTTTT
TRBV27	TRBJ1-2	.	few	CASSSPGEYGYTF	TGTGCCAGCAGTTCTCCGGGGGAGTATGGCTACACCTTC
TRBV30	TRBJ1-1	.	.	CAWNRAVNTEAFF	TGTGCCTGGAACAGAGCGGTGAACACTGAAGCTTTCTTT